This T cell receptor (beta chain) originates from a study of blood T cell repertoires in COVID-19. About the study: The United States, Italy and Spain provided the acute and convalescent COVID-19 samples.

This CDR3 is 16 amino acids long. J was trimmed by 1 base and V by 5 bases; bases with no gene match: 10. Germline CDR1 is LNHDA and CDR2 is SQIVND (reference sequence). Using immunoSEQ multiplex PCR, the repertoire was profiled, and TCRdb retains in-frame clones only, with some absent. Here the sample spans 150,000 to 200,000 clones, around 88% being singletons. The rearrangement links TRBV19 to TRBJ1-1; 7 nucleotides line up with TRBD1. Sequenced material: peripheral blood. The receptor's source is a human donor in a cohort sampled during active COVID-19. The CDR3 DNA follows: TGTGCCAGTAGTGTAAGAAACAGGGGACCGAACACTGAAGCTTTCTTT. This gives the protein CASSVRNRGPNTEAFF.